This T cell receptor beta chain stems from a study of Ad26.COV2.S vaccination and SARS-CoV-2 variants. The overall study: Once, or twice with 56 days between doses, Ad26.COV2.S was given intramuscularly. The study, taken as a whole, reports: Vaccine and placebo recipients had similar non-spike TCR breadth.

V lost 3 bases and J 0 bases, leaving 11 bases between the germline ends. Germline V CDR1 and CDR2: GTSNPN, SVGIG (reference sequence). This CDR3 spans 14 amino acids. Comment on this clone: The antigen remains unidentified.

The treatment was: around 19 received Ad26.COV2.S at low or high dose, single or two shots; about 5 received placebo; per-sample allocation not given. On day 63 after the first injection, vaccine and placebo recipients gave samples. Sequencing used immunoSEQ multiplex PCR; TCRdb keeps in-frame clones, though not all of them. The table lists more than 250,000 clones, about 87% of them singletons, with about 3.1% in the top ten. The chain carries TRBV30 and TRBJ1-1, with D tentatively TRBD1 (5 bases). The TCR was taken from a person aged 18-60 years who received the Ad26.COV2.S COVID-19 vaccine or a placebo. The sample consisted of peripheral blood, taken in a trial of Ad26.COV2.S vaccine versus placebo. The CDR3 protein is CAWSVGTVNTEAFF. The CDR3 DNA sequence: TGTGCCTGGAGCGTCGGGACGGTGAACACTGAAGCTTTCTTT.